This T cell receptor beta chain was recovered during a study of human T cells and chemical hapten exposure. Time point here: pre-sensitization, week 0. Treatment indicated: therapeutic diphenylcyclopropenone sensitization with weekly scalp DPC. Germline V gene sequence: CDR1 SGHTA, CDR2 FQGNSA. V gave up 1 base and J gave up 2 bases, with 6 bases separating them. There are 13 residues in the CDR3. Study results and limitations: TCRs exceeding a frequency of 1 in 1000 stayed unchanged under DPC sensitization. The study found expanded TCRs formed significantly more large CDR3 similarity clusters than controls.

A single record per CDR3 protein comes from TCRdb applying MiXCR to the RACE reads. The profile shows under 100,000 distinct CDR3 sequences, 7.5% to 9.5% of them singletons. This clonotype has at least ten counts. Its specificity is unknown. The TCR sequence derives from a man aged 40-49 years with alopecia areata. Some clones in this sample may be carry-over from other donors' samples. This sequence joins TRBV7-2 and TRBJ2-7; no clear D gene. The material sequenced was whole blood, taken in connection with sensitization to the hapten diphenylcyclopropenone (DPC). CDR3 coding DNA: TGTGCCAGCAGCTTAGACCAGGCCTACGAGCAGTACTTC. Translating it yields CASSLDQAYEQYF.